Shown below are 18 T cell receptor beta chains from a single sample sequenced in a study of monozygotic twins with inflammatory bowel disease. TCRdb re-called the 5' RACE reads; every CDR3 protein appears as one record, without DNA. In total, the table holds under 200,000 distinct CDR3 sequences. Source material: blood. These receptors all stem from a human donor with ulcerative colitis or Crohn's disease, or a healthy co-twin of an affected twin (not recorded which).

V usage is TRBV20-1 and J usage is TRBJ2-2; TCRdb designates TRBD2, a call that cannot be tested without DNA. The CDR3 runs 15 residues. Germline V gene lookup returns CDR1 DFQATT and CDR2 SNEGSKA (reference sequence). CDR3: CSARHPSGSTGELFF.

The CDR3 is CSARVLAGGTETQYF. The chain uses TRBV20-1 and TRBJ2-5; TCRdb designates TRBD2, a call that cannot be tested without DNA. CDR1 DFQATT and CDR2 SNEGSKA come from the germline V gene (reference sequence). This CDR3 is 15 amino acids long.

Here the CDR3 reads CASSFRDRGLMGSYEQYF. The chain recombines TRBV5-6 with TRBJ2-7; TCRdb names TRBD1, which stays unverified in the absence of DNA. Germline V gene sequence: CDR1 SGHDT, CDR2 YYEEEE. The CDR3 totals 18 residues.

The chain employs TRBV5-1 and TRBJ1-2; the TCRdb D gene call, TRBD1, has no DNA to confirm it. The V gene's germline CDR1 is SGHRS and CDR2 YFSETQ. This CDR3 is built from 15 residues. The CDR3 sequence is CASSLDPGTENGYTF.

This CDR3 is CASSFLAGNDQPQHF. J is TRBJ1-5 and V is TRBV6-2 or TRBV6-3; the D call from TCRdb, TRBD1, cannot be confirmed without DNA. Germline V gene data show CDR1 as MNHEY and CDR2 as SVGEGT. This CDR3 has 15 residues.

The rearrangement uses TRBV6-5 and TRBJ2-3; TCRdb gives TRBD2 as the D gene, but with no DNA this cannot be confirmed. The CDR3 has 16 residues. Germline CDR1 reads MNHEY; CDR2 reads SVGAGI. CDR3 in amino acids: CASSYVAGGSTDTQYF.

The chain joins TRBV15 to TRBJ2-7; with no DNA, the TCRdb D assignment of TRBD1 cannot be verified. Germline CDR1 LNHNV, CDR2 YYDKDF (reference sequence). CDR3 length: 14 amino acids. The CDR3 protein is CATSITPGKYEQYF.

This CDR3 is CSVVQGSYEQYF. This chain links TRBV29-1 with TRBJ2-7; TCRdb selects TRBD1, and the lack of DNA leaves this call unchecked. From germline, CDR1 is SQVTM and CDR2 ANQGSEA. This CDR3 region has 12 residues.

V is TRBV5-6 and J is TRBJ2-1; TCRdb indicates TRBD1, and absent DNA this call remains unverified. Germline V gives CDR1 SGHDT, CDR2 YYEEEE. The CDR3 length is 15 residues. This CDR3 reads CASSRGRGRYNEQFF.

The rearrangement joins TRBV5-1 to TRBJ2-3. This CDR3 has 14 amino acids. Germline values: CDR1 SGHRS, CDR2 YFSETQ. The chain's CDR3 is CASSLDTATDTQYF. Drawing the rest from reference TRBV5-1 and TRBJ2-3, the complete variable domain is KAGVTQTPRYLIKTRGQQVTLSCSPISGHRSVSWYQQTPGQGLQFLFEYFSETQRNKGNFPGRFSGRQFSNSRSEMNVSTLELGDSALYLCASSLDTATDTQYFGPGTRLTVL.

The chain's CDR3 is CASSPTRTSGGGSYEQYF. The chain links TRBV11-1 to TRBJ2-7; TCRdb's D gene call, TRBD2, goes unchecked for lack of DNA. This CDR3 has 18 residues. The germline V gene encodes CDR1 SGHAT and CDR2 FQDESV (reference sequence).

CDR3: CSARARSTGSEQYF. The chain uses TRBV20-1 and TRBJ2-7; the D call of TRBD1 rests on TCRdb alone, since no DNA is present to check it. CDR3 length: 14 residues. Germline V CDR1 and CDR2: DFQATT, SNEGSKA (reference sequence).

V and J are TRBV5-1 and TRBJ2-7; the TCRdb D gene call, TRBD2, has no DNA to confirm it. Germline V CDR1 and CDR2: SGHRS, YFSETQ. This CDR3 spans 15 amino acids. The CDR3 sequence is CASRGGVAEIYEQYF.

The chain is built from TRBV18 and TRBJ1-5. This CDR3 is 12 amino acids long. Germline V gene sequence: CDR1 KGHSH, CDR2 LQKENI. The CDR3 sequence: CASSPGSQPQHF.

This chain connects TRBV6-5 to TRBJ2-3; TCRdb names TRBD1, which stays unverified in the absence of DNA. Germline values: CDR1 MNHEY, CDR2 SVGAGI. This CDR3 region has 13 residues. The CDR3 protein is CASSFTGTGTQYF.

This chain connects TRBV29-1 to TRBJ1-5; TCRdb selects TRBD1, and the lack of DNA leaves this call unchecked. The CDR3 is 13 amino acids. Germline CDR1 and CDR2: SQVTM and ANQGSEA. CDR3 sequence reads: CSALTGTDQPQHF.

This chain uses TRBV3-1 with TRBJ1-6. The CDR3 contains 16 residues. Germline V CDR1 and CDR2: LGHDT, YNNKEL (reference sequence). Here the CDR3 reads CASSPIFGSYNSPLHF.

The gene calls are TRBV28 and TRBJ1-2; TCRdb picks TRBD1, but there is no DNA to check that call. CDR3 length: 14 residues. Germline V gene lookup returns CDR1 MDHEN and CDR2 SYDVKM. The CDR3 sequence: CASSIRQVSGGYTF.